Given below is one T cell receptor beta chain in context. Its antigen is still unknown. The data were produced by immunoSEQ multiplex PCR, yet TCRdb's version contains in-frame clones alone and is incomplete. Of some 16,000 clones listed, approximately 68% are singletons. The data belong to a study of neoadjuvant anti-PD-1 for oral cavity cancer. Looking at the study overall: Nivolumab at 3 mg/kg was mostly given biweekly, three to four doses, pre-surgery. General study points: Higher pretreatment Treg/Th17 ratios tracked higher pretreatment blood clonality.

The V gene end was trimmed by 2 bases and the J gene end by 5 bases; junction bases not matched to a gene: 5. The CDR3 is made up of 16 amino acids. Germline-derived CDR1 and CDR2 are SGHRS and YFSETQ. The J gene is TRBJ2-5, the V gene TRBV5-1; 14 positions agree with TRBD2. The source of this sequence is a person between 35 and 79 years old with oral cavity squamous cell carcinoma. Material: PBMCs, obtained before nivolumab (anti-PD-1) treatment. DNA for the CDR3: TGCGCCAGCAGCTTAGGGACTAGCGGGAGCCGCGAGACCCAGTACTTC. It codes for CASSLGTSGSRETQYF.